Listed here are 9 T cell receptor beta chains from one sample, sequenced in a study of cytomegalovirus exposure and HLA in healthy donors. Profiling relied on immunoSEQ multiplex PCR, and the TCRdb table lists in-frame clones only, not all of them. The table lists roughly 100,000 clones, approximately 90% of them singletons. Material for sequencing was PBMCs. The receptors come from a woman under 30 in good health and CMV-seropositive.

This clone has only one observation. V and J are TRBV2 and TRBJ1-1, with D possibly matching TRBD1 (5 bases). The CDR3 contains 13 residues. V lost 7 bases and J lost 5, with 14 bases in between. Germline CDR1 SNHLY, CDR2 FYNNEI. Here the CDR3 reads CASNREAGTEAFF. The CDR3 DNA reads TGTGCCAGCAATCGGGAGGCAGGGACTGAAGCTTTCTTT.

The chain recombines TRBV18 with TRBJ2-7; TRBD1 might be the D (5 bases). V lost 2 bases, J lost 5 bases, and 25 bases lay in between. Germline CDR1 is KGHSH and CDR2 is LQKENI. The CDR3 extends over 18 amino acids. The CDR3 DNA reads TGTGCCAGCTCACCAAATATGCATCGTGCAGGGTCCCCTAACGAGCAGTACTTC. Translated, it gives CASSPNMHRAGSPNEQYF.

The J gene is TRBJ1-1, the V gene TRBV28; 10 positions agree with TRBD1. With V trimmed by 6 bases and J by 1 base, 2 bases remained unmatched. The CDR3 is made up of 14 amino acids. Germline V CDR1 and CDR2: MDHEN, SYDVKM. The CDR3 sequence: CASRGTGANTEAFF. CDR3 nucleotides: TGTGCCAGCAGGGGGACAGGGGCGAACACTGAAGCTTTCTTT.

The chain uses TRBV19 and TRBJ2-7, with 11 bases lining up with TRBD1. Germline CDR1 reads LNHDA; CDR2 reads SQIVND (reference sequence). The CDR3 has 15 residues. V shed 8 bases, J shed 4 bases, and the junction held 10 bases outside the gene matches. CDR3 bases: TGTGCCAGTTCTGGAGGACAGGGGGCCTTTTACGAGCAGTACTTC. Protein product: CASSGGQGAFYEQYF.

The chain combines TRBV2 with TRBJ1-4, with a weak D call TRBD1 (6 bases). There are 12 residues in the CDR3. Trimming removed 5 bases from V and 8 bases from J, with 9 bases in between. Per germline, CDR1 SNHLY and CDR2 FYNNEI. CDR3 loop: CASSKGGEKLFF. The CDR3 nucleotides are TGTGCCAGCAGTAAGGGGGGGGAAAAACTGTTTTTT.

CDR3 protein: CASSPGLAPSYNEQFF. In DNA form, the CDR3 reads TGCGCCAGCAGCCCGGGACTAGCTCCATCCTACAATGAGCAGTTCTTC. The gene calls are TRBV5-1 and TRBJ2-1; TRBD2 aligns across 9 bases. This CDR3 region has 16 residues. CDR1 and CDR2 (germline): SGHRS, YFSETQ. The V segment lost 4 bases and the J segment 1 base; nucleotides outside the gene matches: 6.

The chain employs TRBV27 and TRBJ1-5, with unresolved D. The CDR3 covers 14 residues. The germline V gene has CDR1 MNHEY and CDR2 SMNVEV (reference sequence). The ends were cut back, 4 bases at V and 0 bases at J, with 7 bases in the middle. This CDR3 reads CASSSENSNQPQHF. In DNA form, the CDR3 reads TGTGCCAGCAGTTCTGAGAATAGCAATCAGCCCCAGCATTTT.

The chain joins TRBV28 to TRBJ1-2; the D is unclear. V was cut by 5 bases and J by 9 bases, with 13 bases left in between. The V gene's germline CDR1 is MDHEN and CDR2 SYDVKM. The CDR3 length is 12 residues. The CDR3 bases are TGTGCCAGCAGTCGCCGCGGCAGCAGCTACACCTTC. This codes for CASSRRGSSYTF.

The chain combines TRBV5-1 with TRBJ2-2; 10 nucleotides agree with TRBD1. The V and J ends lost 4 bases and 4 bases, in that order; junction bases with no gene match: 7. Per the germline V gene, CDR1 is SGHRS and CDR2 is YFSETQ. The CDR3 is made up of 16 amino acids. The CDR3 region is CASSLGQGVTTGELFF. In DNA form, the CDR3 reads TGCGCCAGCAGCCTCGGACAGGGGGTTACCACCGGGGAGCTGTTTTTT.